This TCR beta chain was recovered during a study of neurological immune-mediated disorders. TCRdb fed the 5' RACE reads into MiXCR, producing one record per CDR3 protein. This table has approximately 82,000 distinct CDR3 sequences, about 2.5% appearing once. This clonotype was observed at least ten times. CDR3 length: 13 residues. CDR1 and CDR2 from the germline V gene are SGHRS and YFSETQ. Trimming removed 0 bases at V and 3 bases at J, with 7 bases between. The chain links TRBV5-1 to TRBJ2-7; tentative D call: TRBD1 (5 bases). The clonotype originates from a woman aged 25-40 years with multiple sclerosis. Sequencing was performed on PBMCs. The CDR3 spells CASSLDRNYEQYF. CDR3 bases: TGCGCCAGCAGCTTGGACAGGAACTACGAGCAGTACTTC. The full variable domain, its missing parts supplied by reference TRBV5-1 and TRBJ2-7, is KAGVTQTPRYLIKTRGQQVTLSCSPISGHRSVSWYQQTPGQGLQFLFEYFSETQRNKGNFPGRFSGRQFSNSRSEMNVSTLELGDSALYLCASSLDRNYEQYFGPGTRLTVT.